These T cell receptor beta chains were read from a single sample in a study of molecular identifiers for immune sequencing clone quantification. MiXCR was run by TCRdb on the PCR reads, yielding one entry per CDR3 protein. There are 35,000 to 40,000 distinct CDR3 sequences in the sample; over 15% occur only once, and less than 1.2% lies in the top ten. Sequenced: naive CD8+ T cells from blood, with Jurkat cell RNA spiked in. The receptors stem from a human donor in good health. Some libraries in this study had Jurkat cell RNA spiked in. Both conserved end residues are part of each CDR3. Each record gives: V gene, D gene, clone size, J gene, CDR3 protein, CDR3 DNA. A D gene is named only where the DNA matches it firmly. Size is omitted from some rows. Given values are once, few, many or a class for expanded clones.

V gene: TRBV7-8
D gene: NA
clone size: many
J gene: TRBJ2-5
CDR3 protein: CASSFLINQETQYF
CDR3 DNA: TGTGCCAGCAGCTTTCTCATAAATCAAGAGACCCAGTACTTC

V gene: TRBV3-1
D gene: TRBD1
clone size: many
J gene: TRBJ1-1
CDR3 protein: CASSTTGGTDTEAFF
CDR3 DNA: TGTGCCAGCAGCACTACAGGGGGCACGGACACTGAAGCTTTCTTT

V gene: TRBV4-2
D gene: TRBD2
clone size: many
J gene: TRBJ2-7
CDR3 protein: CASSHASGPAYEQYF
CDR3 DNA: TGTGCCAGCAGCCATGCTAGCGGCCCCGCCTACGAGCAGTACTTC

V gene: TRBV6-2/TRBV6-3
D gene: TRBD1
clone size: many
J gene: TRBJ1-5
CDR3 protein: CASSQGQVSNQPQHF
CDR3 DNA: TGTGCCAGCAGTCAAGGACAGGTCAGCAATCAGCCCCAGCATTTT

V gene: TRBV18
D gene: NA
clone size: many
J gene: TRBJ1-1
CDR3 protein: CASSPERGNTEAFF
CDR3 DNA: TGTGCCAGCTCACCAGAAAGGGGCAACACTGAAGCTTTCTTT

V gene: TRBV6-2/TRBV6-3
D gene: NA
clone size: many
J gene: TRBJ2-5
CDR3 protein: CASSQLSYETQYF
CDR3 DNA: TGTGCCAGCAGCCAACTATCCTACGAGACCCAGTACTTC

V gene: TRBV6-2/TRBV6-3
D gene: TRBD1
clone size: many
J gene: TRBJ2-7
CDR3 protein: CASSYTGGEQYF
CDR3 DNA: TGTGCCAGCAGTTACACAGGGGGCGAGCAGTACTTC

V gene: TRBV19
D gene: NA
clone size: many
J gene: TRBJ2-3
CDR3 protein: CASSIPPHEGTDTQYF
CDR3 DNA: TGTGCCAGTAGTATTCCCCCCCATGAGGGTACAGATACGCAGTATTTT

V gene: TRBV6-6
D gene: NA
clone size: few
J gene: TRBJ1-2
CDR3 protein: CASSSGSRLGYGYTF
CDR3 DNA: TGTGCCAGCAGTTCAGGATCAAGGCTAGGCTATGGCTACACCTTC

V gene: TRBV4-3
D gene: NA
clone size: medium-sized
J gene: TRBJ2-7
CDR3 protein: CASSQDRASYEQYF
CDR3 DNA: TGCGCCAGCAGCCAAGATCGGGCTAGCTACGAGCAGTACTTC

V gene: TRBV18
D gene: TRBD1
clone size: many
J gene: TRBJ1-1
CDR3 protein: CASSPPGQGANTEAFF
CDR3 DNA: TGTGCCAGCTCACCACCGGGACAGGGGGCTAACACTGAAGCTTTCTTT

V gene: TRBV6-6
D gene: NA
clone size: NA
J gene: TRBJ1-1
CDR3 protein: CASSYSWEDTEAFF
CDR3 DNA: TGTGCCAGCAGTTACTCGTGGGAGGACACTGAAGCTTTCTTT

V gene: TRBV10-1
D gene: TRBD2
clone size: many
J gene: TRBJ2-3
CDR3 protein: CASSDPSGGAEPQYF
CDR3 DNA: TGCGCCAGCAGTGATCCTAGCGGGGGGGCCGAACCCCAGTATTTT

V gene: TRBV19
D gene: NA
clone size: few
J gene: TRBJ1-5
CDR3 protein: CASQVRLGGEPQHF
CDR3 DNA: TGTGCCAGTCAAGTCCGGCTCGGTGGAGAGCCCCAGCATTTT

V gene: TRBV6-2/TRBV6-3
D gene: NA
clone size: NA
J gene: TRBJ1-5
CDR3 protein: CASSWQPYQPQHF
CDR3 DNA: TGTGCCAGCAGTTGGCAGCCATATCAGCCCCAGCATTTT

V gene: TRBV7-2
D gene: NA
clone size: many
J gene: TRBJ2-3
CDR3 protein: CASSLYGTPTDTQYF
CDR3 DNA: TGTGCCAGCAGCCTCTATGGGACGCCCACAGATACGCAGTATTTT

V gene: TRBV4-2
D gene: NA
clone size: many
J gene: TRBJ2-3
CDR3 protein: CASSQDVSLVSFTDTQYF
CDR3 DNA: TGTGCCAGCAGCCAAGATGTGTCACTAGTAAGTTTCACAGATACGCAGTATTTT

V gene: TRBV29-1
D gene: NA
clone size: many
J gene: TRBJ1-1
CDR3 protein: CSVHLRARGTEAFF
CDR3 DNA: TGCAGCGTGCACCTCAGGGCGAGGGGCACTGAAGCTTTCTTT

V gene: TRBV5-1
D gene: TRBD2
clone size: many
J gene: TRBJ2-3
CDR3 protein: CASSFPNSGGAVDTQYF
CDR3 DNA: TGCGCCAGCAGCTTCCCCAATAGCGGGGGGGCCGTAGATACGCAGTATTTT

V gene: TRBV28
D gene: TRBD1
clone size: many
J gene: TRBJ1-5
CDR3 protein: CASRSGQGGQPQHF
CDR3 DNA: TGTGCCAGCAGATCCGGACAGGGCGGTCAGCCCCAGCATTTT

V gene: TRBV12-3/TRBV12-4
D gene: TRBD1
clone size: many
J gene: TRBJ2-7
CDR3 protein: CASSLGDSRWYEQYF
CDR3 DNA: TGTGCCAGCAGTTTGGGGGACAGCCGATGGTATGAGCAGTACTTC

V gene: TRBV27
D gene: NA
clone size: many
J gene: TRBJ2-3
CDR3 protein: CASSRWPSTDTQYF
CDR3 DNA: TGTGCCAGCAGTAGATGGCCTAGCACAGATACGCAGTATTTT

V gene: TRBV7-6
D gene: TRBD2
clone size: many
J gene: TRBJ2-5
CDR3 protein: CASTSSAPSGGVQETQYF
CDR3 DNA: TGTGCCAGCACCTCGTCTGCCCCAAGCGGGGGGGTCCAAGAGACCCAGTACTTC

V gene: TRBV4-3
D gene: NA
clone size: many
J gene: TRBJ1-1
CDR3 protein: CASSQDFSDWTGGTEAFF
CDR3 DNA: TGCGCCAGCAGCCAAGATTTTTCTGACTGGACGGGTGGCACTGAAGCTTTCTTT

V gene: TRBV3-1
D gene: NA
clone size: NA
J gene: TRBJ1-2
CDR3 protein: CASGPSEGIRYGYTF
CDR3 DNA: TGTGCCAGCGGCCCGTCGGAGGGGATTAGGTATGGCTACACCTTC

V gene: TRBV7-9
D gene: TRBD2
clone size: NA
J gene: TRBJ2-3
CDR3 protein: CASSLREAGPADTQYF
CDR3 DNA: TGTGCCAGCAGCCTCCGGGAAGCGGGACCTGCGGATACGCAGTATTTT

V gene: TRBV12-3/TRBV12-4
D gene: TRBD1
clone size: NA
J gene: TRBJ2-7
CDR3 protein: CASSFAGQGAREQYF
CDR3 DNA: TGTGCCAGCAGTTTTGCGGGACAGGGGGCGCGGGAGCAGTACTTC

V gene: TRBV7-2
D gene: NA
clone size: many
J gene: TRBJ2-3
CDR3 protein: CASSLVPSDTQYF
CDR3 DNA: TGTGCCAGCAGCTTAGTGCCCTCGGATACGCAGTATTTT

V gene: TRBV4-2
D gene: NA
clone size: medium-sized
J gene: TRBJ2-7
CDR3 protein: CASSQGRDNSYEQYF
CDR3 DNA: TGTGCCAGCAGCCAAGGCCGGGACAACTCCTACGAGCAGTACTTC

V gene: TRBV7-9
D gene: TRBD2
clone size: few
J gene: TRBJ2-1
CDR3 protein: CASSLGTSGRNEQFF
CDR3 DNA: TGTGCCAGCAGCCTGGGGACTAGCGGGAGGAATGAGCAGTTCTTC

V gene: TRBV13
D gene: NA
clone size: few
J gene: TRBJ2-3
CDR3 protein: CACSLFRGGTDTQYF
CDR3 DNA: TGTGCCTGCAGCTTATTCAGAGGTGGCACAGATACGCAGTATTTT

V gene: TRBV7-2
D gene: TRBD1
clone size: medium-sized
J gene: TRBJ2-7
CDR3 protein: CASSTRDSSYEQYF
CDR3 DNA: TGTGCCAGCAGCACCCGGGACAGCTCCTACGAGCAGTACTTC

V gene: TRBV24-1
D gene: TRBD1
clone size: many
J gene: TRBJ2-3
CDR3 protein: CATSGRTGSTDTQYF
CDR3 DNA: TGTGCCACCAGTGGGAGGACAGGGAGCACAGATACGCAGTATTTT

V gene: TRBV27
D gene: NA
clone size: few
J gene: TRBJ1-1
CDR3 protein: CASSLSKDTGAFF
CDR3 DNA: TGTGCCAGCAGTTTATCGAAGGACACTGGAGCTTTCTTT

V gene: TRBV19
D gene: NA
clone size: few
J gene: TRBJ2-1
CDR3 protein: CASSIDSYNEQFF
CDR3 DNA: TGTGCCAGTAGTATAGACTCCTACAATGAGCAGTTCTTC

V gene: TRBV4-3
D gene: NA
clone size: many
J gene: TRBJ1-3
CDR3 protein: CASSPKGNTIYF
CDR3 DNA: TGCGCCAGCAGCCCTAAGGGAAACACCATATATTTT

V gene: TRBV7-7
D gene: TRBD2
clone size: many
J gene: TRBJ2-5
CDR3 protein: CASSRTSQETQYF
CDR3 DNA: TGTGCCAGCAGCCGGACTAGCCAAGAGACCCAGTACTTC

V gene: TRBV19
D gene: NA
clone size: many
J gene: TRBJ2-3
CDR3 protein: CASSRAGLTDTQYF
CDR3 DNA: TGTGCCAGTAGTAGGGCAGGGTTGACAGATACGCAGTATTTT

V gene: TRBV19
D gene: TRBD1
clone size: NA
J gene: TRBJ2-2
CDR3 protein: CASTEQGTNTGELFF
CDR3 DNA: TGTGCCAGTACCGAACAGGGGACGAACACCGGGGAGCTGTTTTTT

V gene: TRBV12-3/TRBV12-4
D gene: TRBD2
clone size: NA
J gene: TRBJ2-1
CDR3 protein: CASSTPSGSYNEQFF
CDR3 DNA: TGTGCCAGCAGTACCCCTAGCGGCTCCTACAATGAGCAGTTCTTC

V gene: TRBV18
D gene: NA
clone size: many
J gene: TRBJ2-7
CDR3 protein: CASSPPGGGHEQYF
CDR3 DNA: TGTGCCAGCTCACCGCCCGGGGGAGGCCACGAGCAGTACTTC

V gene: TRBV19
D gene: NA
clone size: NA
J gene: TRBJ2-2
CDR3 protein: CASSILRGVNTGELFF
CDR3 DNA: TGTGCCAGTAGTATCTTACGGGGCGTGAACACCGGGGAGCTGTTTTTT

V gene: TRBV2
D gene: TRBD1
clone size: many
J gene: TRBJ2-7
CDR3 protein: CASSEALGTGLFILSEQYF
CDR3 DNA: TGTGCCAGCAGTGAAGCGCTTGGGACAGGGTTGTTCATCCTTTCCGAGCAGTACTTC

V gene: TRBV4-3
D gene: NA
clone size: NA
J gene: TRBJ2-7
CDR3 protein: CASSHTFPGDTYEQYF
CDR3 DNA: TGCGCCAGCAGCCATACCTTTCCGGGTGATACCTACGAGCAGTACTTC

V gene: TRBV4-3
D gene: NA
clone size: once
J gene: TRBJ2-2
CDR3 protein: CASGAETGGTGELFF
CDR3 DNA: TGCGCCAGCGGAGCCGAGACAGGAGGGACCGGGGAGCTGTTTTTT

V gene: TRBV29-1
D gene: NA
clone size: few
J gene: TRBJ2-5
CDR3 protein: CSVDGRGGFETQYF
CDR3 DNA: TGCAGCGTTGACGGCAGGGGGGGATTTGAGACCCAGTACTTC